The 25 T cell receptor beta chains below all came from one sample that was sequenced in a study of blood T cell repertoires in COVID-19. Assay: immunoSEQ multiplex PCR; the TCRdb copy retains only in-frame clones and omits some. The sample holds 340,000 or so clones; around 87% are singletons and the top ten take 1%. The specimen sequenced was peripheral blood. Source of these receptors: a man between 50 and 59 years old with active or convalescent COVID-19.

The chain employs TRBV19 and TRBJ1-1; D call uncertain. CDR3 length: 14 residues. Trimming removed 4 bases from V and 5 bases from J, with 14 bases in between. The germline V gene encodes CDR1 LNHDA and CDR2 SQIVND (reference sequence). CDR3 residues: CASSTTEGWTEAFF. CDR3 in DNA: TGTGCCAGTAGTACGACGGAGGGTTGGACTGAAGCTTTCTTT.

The rearrangement uses TRBV7-3 and TRBJ2-3; D is unresolved. Germline values: CDR1 SGHTA, CDR2 FQGTGA. The CDR3 is 15 amino acids. V lost 5 bases and J lost 0, with 12 bases in between. The CDR3 reads CASSDRVTSTDTQYF. The CDR3 nucleotides are TGTGCCAGCAGCGACCGGGTAACTAGCACAGATACGCAGTATTTT.

The chain employs TRBV30 and TRBJ1-5; D might be TRBD1 (5 bases). V was pared by 0 bases and J by 7 bases, with 10 bases between. The CDR3 contains 13 residues. CDR1 and CDR2 (germline): GTSNPN, SVGIG (reference sequence). The CDR3 coding sequence is TGTGCCTGGAGTGTCACAGGTGGACAGCCCCAGCATTTT. This gives the protein CAWSVTGGQPQHF. The variable domain in full, with the rest retrieved from reference TRBV30 and TRBJ1-5, is SQTIHQWPATLVQPVGSPLSLECTVEGTSNPNLYWYRQAAGRGLQLLFYSVGIGQISSEVPQNLSASRPQDRQFILSSKKLLLSDSGFYLCAWSVTGGQPQHFGDGTRLSIL.

DNA of the CDR3: TGTGCCAGCAGCTTTTCCTCGAGCACAGATACGCAGTATTTT. Its translation: CASSFSSSTDTQYF. The gene calls are TRBV11-1 and TRBJ2-3; D call uncertain. V shed 3 bases and J shed 0 bases, with 7 bases lying between them. There are 14 residues in the CDR3. Germline lookup yields CDR1 SGHAT and CDR2 FQDESV (reference sequence).

In nucleotides, the CDR3 is TGTGCCAGCTCACCGAGACAGGGACAGGACACTGAAGCTTTCTTT. Its protein is CASSPRQGQDTEAFF. The V and J genes are TRBV18 and TRBJ1-1, with 8 nucleotides matching TRBD1. The ends lost 3 bases at V and 3 bases at J; junction bases unmatched: 6. This CDR3 has 15 residues. CDR1 and CDR2 (germline): KGHSH, LQKENI.

The chain carries TRBV28 and TRBJ1-4; a weak D match, TRBD1 (6 bases). V lost 6 bases to trimming and J lost 4 bases, with 15 bases between them. Germline CDR1 is MDHEN and CDR2 is SYDVKM. This CDR3 spans 15 amino acids. The CDR3 coding sequence is TGTGCCAGCAGCCCCCCTGGGGGCCTTAATGAAAAACTGTTTTTT. Protein: CASSPPGGLNEKLFF.

The chain uses TRBV4-1 and TRBJ2-7, with 10 bases lining up with TRBD2. Germline V gene data show CDR1 as MGHRA and CDR2 as YSYEKL. V was clipped by 0 bases and J by 0 bases; unmatched bases: 5. The CDR3 runs 17 residues. DNA for the CDR3: TGCGCCAGCAGCCAAGAAGCACTAGCGGGGCTCTCCTACGAGCAGTACTTC. Residues: CASSQEALAGLSYEQYF.

This clone was counted between two and nine times. The J gene is TRBJ1-2, the V gene TRBV28; 9 bases align to TRBD1. CDR3 length equals 16 residues. CDR1 is MDHEN, CDR2 SYDVKM, per germline. V was pared by 7 bases and J by 3 bases, with 12 bases of the junction left unmatched. The CDR3 protein is CASIHGGDRAYYGYTF. In nucleotides, the CDR3 is TGTGCCAGCATCCACGGGGGGGACAGGGCCTACTATGGCTACACCTTC.

The V call is TRBV11-3, the J call TRBJ2-6; D gene unclear. The V end lost 5 bases, the J end lost 0 bases, and 14 bases lay between the germline ends. Germline values: CDR1 SGHNT, CDR2 YENEEA. CDR3 length: 17 amino acids. CDR3 amino acids: CASSPRSSSSGANVLTF. The CDR3 DNA is TGTGCCAGCAGCCCTCGGAGCAGCAGCTCTGGGGCCAACGTCCTGACTTTC.

The chain recombines TRBV7-2 with TRBJ2-1; TRBD2 aligns across 12 bases. This CDR3 is built from 15 residues. CDR1 and CDR2 (germline): SGHTA, FQGNSA. J gave up 6 bases and V 5 bases, and 5 bases lay outside the gene matches. The CDR3 protein is CASSQPGLAGNEQFF. CDR3 nucleotide sequence: TGTGCCAGCAGCCAACCGGGACTAGCGGGCAATGAGCAGTTCTTC.

The J gene is TRBJ1-1, the V gene TRBV28; 7 bases map to TRBD1. Per the germline V gene, CDR1 is MDHEN and CDR2 is SYDVKM. The CDR3 spans 15 residues. The junction had 8 bases not matched to a gene; V was cut back by 3 bases and J by 4 bases. CDR3 protein: CASSLPVAGGTEAFF. In DNA, the CDR3 is TGTGCCAGCAGTTTGCCGGTTGCAGGGGGCACTGAAGCTTTCTTT.

V gene TRBV2 combines with J gene TRBJ2-7, with D hard to call. The CDR3 consists of 11 residues. V lost 6 bases to trimming and J lost 1 base, with 4 bases between them. Germline V lookup: CDR1 SNHLY, CDR2 FYNNEI. CDR3 coding DNA: TGTGCCAGCAGCCAGTCCTACGAGCAGTACTTC. Translating it yields CASSQSYEQYF.

This rearrangement joins TRBV7-8 to TRBJ2-5; 7 bases map to TRBD2. The J segment lost 5 bases and the V segment lost 2 bases, leaving 5 bases of the junction unmatched. The CDR3 consists of 14 residues. Germline values: CDR1 SGHVS, CDR2 FQNEAQ. CDR3 bases: TGTGCCAGCAGCTTACTATGGGGGGGTGAGACCCAGTACTTC. It codes for CASSLLWGGETQYF.

The chain is built from TRBV7-8 and TRBJ2-1, with 12 bases identical to TRBD1. Germline V gene data show CDR1 as SGHVS and CDR2 as FQNEAQ. This CDR3 spans 15 amino acids. V trimming: 6 bases; J trimming: 5 bases; junction bases outside the gene matches: 5. CDR3 DNA: TGTGCCAGCAGTCGGGGACAGGGGGCTAACAATGAGCAGTTCTTC. It is translated as CASSRGQGANNEQFF.

The V gene is TRBV7-9, the J gene TRBJ1-6; D remains unclear. The V end was cut by 1 base, the J end by 7 bases, with 14 bases between. Looked up from germline, CDR1 is SEHNR and CDR2 is FQNEAQ (reference sequence). There are 16 residues in the CDR3. The CDR3 coding sequence is TGTGCCAGCAGCTTAGGTATTAGAGGGAGGAATTCACCCCTCCACTTT. Its translation: CASSLGIRGRNSPLHF.

This clone occurred once. This sequence joins TRBV28 and TRBJ2-1; TRBD2 aligns across 12 bases. The germline gives CDR1 MDHEN, CDR2 SYDVKM. V lost 4 bases, J lost 2 bases, and 3 bases stayed unmatched. CDR3 length: 16 amino acids. CDR3 in DNA: TGTGCCAGCAGTTCCCCTAGCGGGGGGGCCTACAATGAGCAGTTCTTC. Its protein product is CASSSPSGGAYNEQFF.

This rearrangement joins TRBV3-1 (or the pseudogene TRBV3-2) to TRBJ2-4; 11 bases are a match to TRBD2. The germline V gene has CDR1 LGHDT and CDR2 YNNKEL (reference sequence). The CDR3 consists of 19 residues. V was pared by 4 bases and J by 0 bases, with 11 bases of the junction left unmatched. CDR3 residues: CASSPRVAGGILAKNIQYF. The CDR3 bases are TGTGCCAGCAGCCCCAGAGTAGCGGGGGGGATACTAGCCAAAAACATTCAGTACTTC.

With respect to this clone: Other DNA sequences of this sample code for an identical CDR3. This sequence joins TRBV6-1 and TRBJ1-2; D is undetermined. V gave up 2 bases and J gave up 5 bases, with 6 bases separating them. Germline V gene lookup returns CDR1 MNHNS and CDR2 SASEGT. The CDR3 is 12 residues long. The CDR3 spells CASSERGYGYTF. Written as DNA, the CDR3 is TGTGCCAGCAGTGAACGGGGTTATGGCTACACCTTC.

The rearrangement joins TRBV19 to TRBJ2-1; no clear D. The CDR3 has 15 residues. Germline CDR1 LNHDA, CDR2 SQIVND (reference sequence). V was trimmed by 2 bases and J by 11 bases, leaving 19 bases between them. The CDR3 spells CASSISFDSRIKQFF. The DNA for the CDR3 is TGTGCCAGTAGTATAAGTTTCGACTCGCGGATAAAGCAGTTCTTC.

CDR3 DNA sequence: TGTGCCAGCAGCCCATCTAGCGGGGGCACAGATACGCAGTATTTT. Its protein is CASSPSSGGTDTQYF. The chain combines TRBV7-2 with TRBJ2-3; 9 bases are a match to TRBD2. This CDR3 has 15 amino acids. Per the germline V gene, CDR1 is SGHTA and CDR2 is FQGNSA. The V gene end was trimmed by 5 bases and the J gene end by 1 base; junction bases not matched to a gene: 4.

This clone was found a few times. The chain couples TRBV28 to TRBJ2-7, with a weak D call TRBD2 (6 bases). The CDR3 runs to 16 residues. The V end was cut by 5 bases, the J end by 3 bases, with 20 bases between. The germline V gene encodes CDR1 MDHEN and CDR2 SYDVKM. The CDR3 region has the DNA TGTGCCAGCAGTCCGCGGAGGAGGGCTGGCGTCTACGAGCAGTACTTC. It translates to CASSPRRRAGVYEQYF.

The V call is TRBV30, the J call TRBJ2-7; 8 positions agree with TRBD2. Germline V gene data show CDR1 as GTSNPN and CDR2 as SVGIG (reference sequence). The CDR3 contains 13 residues. V trimming: 7 bases; J trimming: 3 bases; junction bases outside the gene matches: 8. The CDR3 region has the DNA TGTGCCTCCTCGGCGGGAGGTCTCTACGAGCAGTACTTC. Amino acids: CASSAGGLYEQYF. The whole variable domain, filled in from reference TRBV30 and TRBJ2-7, reads SQTIHQWPATLVQPVGSPLSLECTVEGTSNPNLYWYRQAAGRGLQLLFYSVGIGQISSEVPQNLSASRPQDRQFILSSKKLLLSDSGFYLCASSAGGLYEQYFGPGTRLTVT.

V and J are TRBV5-8 and TRBJ1-1; 8 bases agree with TRBD1. Germline V gives CDR1 SGHTS, CDR2 YDEGEE. The trim removed 6 bases at V and 11 bases at J, leaving 9 bases unmatched. The CDR3 totals 12 residues. CDR3 DNA: TGTGCCAGCAATCCGCGACGGACAGGGGCTTTCTTT. Protein sequence: CASNPRRTGAFF.

The chain combines TRBV7-2 with TRBJ2-1; 15 positions agree with TRBD2. Trimming cost V 1 base and J 4 bases; bases outside gene matches: 5. The CDR3 has 18 residues. Germline CDR1 SGHTA, CDR2 FQGNSA. This CDR3 reads CASSLGRTSGGEYNEQFF. Here the CDR3 DNA reads TGTGCCAGCAGCTTAGGGAGGACTAGCGGGGGGGAATACAATGAGCAGTTCTTC.

This chain uses TRBV25-1 with TRBJ1-1; D gene uncertain. The CDR3 length is 13 residues. The V gene's germline CDR1 is MGHDK and CDR2 SYGVNS. V gave up 3 bases and J gave up 0 bases, with 5 bases separating them. CDR3 protein: CASSDVLNTEAFF. CDR3 in DNA: TGTGCCAGCAGTGACGTCCTGAACACTGAAGCTTTCTTT.